This T cell receptor beta chain was obtained from a study of blood T cell repertoires in COVID-19. Study context: Samples of COVID-19 (acute and convalescent) were obtained from the United States, Italy and Spain.

The CDR3 consists of 15 residues. CDR1 and CDR2 (germline): KGHSH, LQKENI. With V trimmed by 4 bases and J by 1 base, 2 bases remained unmatched. Original processing methods: Amplification with reference gene primers provided the estimates of nucleated cell counts. Libraries were prepared by immunoSEQ multiplex PCR; TCRdb keeps only in-frame clonotypes and omits some of them. The V and J calls and clone size are taken from that table; D and trimming were inferred from the DNA. The table has more than 80,000 clones, around 90% seen once. The source of this sequence is a man aged 35-49 years with acute or convalescent COVID-19. The J gene is TRBJ1-1, the V gene TRBV18, with 11 nucleotides matching TRBD1. The sequenced sample consisted of peripheral blood. For the CDR3, the DNA is TGTGCCAGCTCACTGGGGACAGGGGGGAACACTGAAGCTTTCTTT. This codes for CASSLGTGGNTEAFF.